This is a list of T cell receptor beta chains from one sample in a study of T-cell reconstitution after alpha-beta-depleted transplantation in children. TCRdb processed the PCR reads anew with MiXCR; each CDR3 protein has one entry. The profile covers 100,000 or so distinct CDR3 sequences, with 15% to 17% appearing a single time and less than 20% taken by the ten largest. Sequenced here: PBMCs, mostly from graft donor cells, sampled 180 days after TCRalphabeta/CD19-depleted stem cell transplant. These receptors all stem from a male patient aged 2 to 9 who had a stem cell transplant for acute lymphoblastic leukemia, so the T cells may come from the graft donor. CDR3s include the opening cysteine and the closing phenylalanine or tryptophan. A D gene is named only where the DNA matches it firmly. The size entry is marked missing in some rows and otherwise reads once, few, many or a size class.

D gene: NA; J gene: TRBJ2-6; V gene: TRBV18; clone size: few; CDR3 DNA: TGTGCCAGCTCACCACCGGGGGGGGCCAACGTCCTGACTTTC; CDR3 protein: CASSPPGGANVLTF
D gene: NA; J gene: TRBJ2-5; V gene: TRBV25-1; clone size: NA; CDR3 DNA: TGTGCCAGCAGTGAGGGAGGGGGACTTGGCGAGACCCAGTACTTC; CDR3 protein: CASSEGGGLGETQYF
D gene: NA; J gene: TRBJ2-7; V gene: TRBV29-1; clone size: NA; CDR3 DNA: TGCAGCGTTCTGGGGGCGCAGGACGAGCAGTACTTC; CDR3 protein: CSVLGAQDEQYF
D gene: NA; J gene: TRBJ2-7; V gene: TRBV7-8; clone size: NA; CDR3 DNA: TGTGCCAGCAGCTTTGGCCAGTCTCCCCTCTACGAGCAGTACTTC; CDR3 protein: CASSFGQSPLYEQYF
D gene: NA; J gene: TRBJ1-5; V gene: TRBV5-1; clone size: few; CDR3 DNA: TGCGCCAGCAGCTTGGACGGTCAGCCCCAGCATTTT; CDR3 protein: CASSLDGQPQHF
D gene: NA; J gene: TRBJ1-5; V gene: TRBV12-3/TRBV12-4; clone size: NA; CDR3 DNA: TGTGCCAGCAGTTTAAATGTGGGGGATCAGCCCCAGCATTTT; CDR3 protein: CASSLNVGDQPQHF
D gene: NA; J gene: TRBJ1-2; V gene: TRBV11-2; clone size: few; CDR3 DNA: TGTGCCAGCAGCTTTGACGGGAACTATGGCTACACCTTC; CDR3 protein: CASSFDGNYGYTF
D gene: NA; J gene: TRBJ2-3; V gene: TRBV9; clone size: NA; CDR3 DNA: TGTGCCAGCAGCGGTAGCAGTGCCGGGCTCCACTTCACAGATACGCAGTATTTT; CDR3 protein: CASSGSSAGLHFTDTQYF
D gene: TRBD2; J gene: TRBJ2-1; V gene: TRBV4-3; clone size: few; CDR3 DNA: TGCGCCAGCAGCCAAGGGGCCCGCGGCGGGGGGGCAAGAGAGCAGTTCTTC; CDR3 protein: CASSQGARGGGAREQFF
D gene: TRBD2; J gene: TRBJ2-3; V gene: TRBV3-1; clone size: NA; CDR3 DNA: TGTGCCAGCAGAGAACTAGCGGGGACGCAGTATTTT; CDR3 protein: CASRELAGTQYF
D gene: TRBD1; J gene: TRBJ2-2; V gene: TRBV5-5; clone size: NA; CDR3 DNA: TGTGCCGGCAGCTGGGGGACAGCGAACACCGGGGAGCTGTTTTTT; CDR3 protein: CAGSWGTANTGELFF
D gene: NA; J gene: TRBJ1-4; V gene: TRBV20-1; clone size: many; CDR3 DNA: TGCAGTGCTAGCAGTGGATTGACGGATGAAAAACTGTTTTTT; CDR3 protein: CSASSGLTDEKLFF
D gene: TRBD2; J gene: TRBJ2-1; V gene: TRBV12-3/TRBV12-4; clone size: many; CDR3 DNA: TGTGCCAGCGGATTCGAGCGGGGGCGATACAATGAGCAGTTCTTC; CDR3 protein: CASGFERGRYNEQFF
D gene: TRBD1; J gene: TRBJ1-2; V gene: TRBV5-6; clone size: many; CDR3 DNA: TGTGCCAGCAGTTATGACAGGGGAGGAACTGGCTACACCTTC; CDR3 protein: CASSYDRGGTGYTF
D gene: TRBD2; J gene: TRBJ2-5; V gene: TRBV10-3; clone size: NA; CDR3 DNA: TGTGCCATCAGTGTCGCGGGGGGGCCGGGTTTGGAGACCCAGTACTTC; CDR3 protein: CAISVAGGPGLETQYF
D gene: TRBD1; J gene: TRBJ1-5; V gene: TRBV6-1; clone size: NA; CDR3 DNA: TGTGCCAGCAGTGAAAACCCCCCGACAGGGGTCCATCAGCCCCAGCATTTT; CDR3 protein: CASSENPPTGVHQPQHF
D gene: NA; J gene: TRBJ1-1; V gene: TRBV21-1; clone size: few; CDR3 DNA: TGTGCCAGCAGCAAGGAGGGGCAGGGGGCTGCTTTCTTT; CDR3 protein: CASSKEGQGAAFF
D gene: NA; J gene: TRBJ2-3; V gene: TRBV18; clone size: few; CDR3 DNA: TGTGCCAGCTCACCAACAGATACGCAGTATTTT; CDR3 protein: CASSPTDTQYF
D gene: TRBD1; J gene: TRBJ1-2; V gene: TRBV12-5; clone size: few; CDR3 DNA: TGTGCTAGTGGTTTGGTACCAGGGGGCAAAGGCTACACCTTC; CDR3 protein: CASGLVPGGKGYTF
D gene: TRBD2; J gene: TRBJ2-3; V gene: TRBV7-3; clone size: NA; CDR3 DNA: TGTGCCAGCAGCTTTCGGCCGGGACTAGCGGGGGGGCAGAGCACAGATACGCAGTATTTT; CDR3 protein: CASSFRPGLAGGQSTDTQYF
D gene: NA; J gene: TRBJ2-1; V gene: TRBV20-1; clone size: NA; CDR3 DNA: TGCAGTGCTAGAGACGACGGTACGTCAAGGGGCAATGAGCAGTTCTTC; CDR3 protein: CSARDDGTSRGNEQFF
D gene: NA; J gene: TRBJ2-3; V gene: TRBV7-8; clone size: NA; CDR3 DNA: TGTGCCAGCAGCTTTGTCGGATCGGGATCGAGCACAGATACGCAGTATTTT; CDR3 protein: CASSFVGSGSSTDTQYF
D gene: TRBD2; J gene: TRBJ2-5; V gene: TRBV30; clone size: few; CDR3 DNA: TGTGCCTGCACGGGGGAGGGGACCCAGTACTTC; CDR3 protein: CACTGEGTQYF
D gene: TRBD1; J gene: TRBJ1-1; V gene: TRBV11-3; clone size: NA; CDR3 DNA: TGTGCCAGCAGCCCCCAGGGGGGAGTCGGCACTGAAGCTTTCTTT; CDR3 protein: CASSPQGGVGTEAFF
D gene: TRBD1; J gene: TRBJ2-7; V gene: TRBV7-2; clone size: NA; CDR3 DNA: TGTGCCAGCAGCTCAGTCAGGGGGCTCTCCTACGAGCAGTACTTC; CDR3 protein: CASSSVRGLSYEQYF
D gene: NA; J gene: TRBJ1-5; V gene: TRBV5-1; clone size: NA; CDR3 DNA: TGCGCCAGCAGCTTGCCCGGGGGGGCGGGGGACACAGATACGCAGCATTTT; CDR3 protein: CASSLPGGAGDTDTQHF
D gene: NA; J gene: TRBJ2-7; V gene: TRBV7-9; clone size: NA; CDR3 DNA: TGTGCCAGCAGCTTGTTCAGGGCCCACGAGCAGTACTTC; CDR3 protein: CASSLFRAHEQYF
D gene: NA; J gene: TRBJ2-6; V gene: TRBV5-5; clone size: many; CDR3 DNA: TGTGCCAGCAGTTTACCTGGGGCCAACGTCCTGACTTTC; CDR3 protein: CASSLPGANVLTF
D gene: TRBD2; J gene: TRBJ2-5; V gene: TRBV5-1; clone size: few; CDR3 DNA: TGCGCCAGCAGCCAAACTAGCGGGGCCCTCCAAGAGACCCAGTACTTC; CDR3 protein: CASSQTSGALQETQYF
D gene: TRBD1; J gene: TRBJ2-1; V gene: TRBV9; clone size: many; CDR3 DNA: TGTGCCAGCAGCGTACCGGACAGGAGCTCCTACAATGAGCAGTTCTTC; CDR3 protein: CASSVPDRSSYNEQFF
D gene: NA; J gene: TRBJ1-1; V gene: TRBV5-4; clone size: NA; CDR3 DNA: TGTGCCAGCAGCATTTCTTTCAGCACTGAAGCTTTCTTT; CDR3 protein: CASSISFSTEAFF
D gene: NA; J gene: TRBJ2-1; V gene: TRBV20-1; clone size: few; CDR3 DNA: TGCAGTGCGTTTGTAAATAATGAGCAGTTCTTC; CDR3 protein: CSAFVNNEQFF
D gene: NA; J gene: TRBJ2-3; V gene: TRBV7-9; clone size: few; CDR3 DNA: TGTGCCAGCAGCTTAGTCTTGACGGACAGCCCAGATACGCAGTATTTT; CDR3 protein: CASSLVLTDSPDTQYF
D gene: NA; J gene: TRBJ2-7; V gene: TRBV7-2; clone size: few; CDR3 DNA: TGTGCCAGCAGCTTAGTGGACAGTGTGGAATACGAGCAGTACTTC; CDR3 protein: CASSLVDSVEYEQYF